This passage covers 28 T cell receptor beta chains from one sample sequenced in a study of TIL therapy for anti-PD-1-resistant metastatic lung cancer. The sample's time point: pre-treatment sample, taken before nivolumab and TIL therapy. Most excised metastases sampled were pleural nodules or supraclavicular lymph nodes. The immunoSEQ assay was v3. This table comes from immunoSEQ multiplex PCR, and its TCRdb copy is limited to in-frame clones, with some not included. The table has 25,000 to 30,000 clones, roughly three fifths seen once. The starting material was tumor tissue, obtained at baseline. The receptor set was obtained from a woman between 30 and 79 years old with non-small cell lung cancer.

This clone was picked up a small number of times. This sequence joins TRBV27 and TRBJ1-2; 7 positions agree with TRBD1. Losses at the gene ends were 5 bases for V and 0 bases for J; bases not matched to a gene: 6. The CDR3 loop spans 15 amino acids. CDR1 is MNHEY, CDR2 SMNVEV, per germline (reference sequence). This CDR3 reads CASSRGPSPNYGYTF. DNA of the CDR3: TGTGCCAGCAGTAGGGGGCCTAGTCCTAACTATGGCTACACCTTC.

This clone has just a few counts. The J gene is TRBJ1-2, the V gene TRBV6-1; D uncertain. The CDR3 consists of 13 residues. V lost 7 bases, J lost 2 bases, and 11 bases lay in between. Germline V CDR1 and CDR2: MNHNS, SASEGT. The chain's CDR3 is CASKEVGNYGYTF. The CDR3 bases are TGTGCCAGCAAGGAGGTTGGGAACTATGGCTACACCTTC.

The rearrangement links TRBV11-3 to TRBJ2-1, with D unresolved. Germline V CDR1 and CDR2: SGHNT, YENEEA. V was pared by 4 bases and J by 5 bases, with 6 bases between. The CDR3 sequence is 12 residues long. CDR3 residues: CASSSNNNEQFF. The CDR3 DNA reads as TGTGCCAGCAGCTCCAACAACAATGAGCAGTTCTTC. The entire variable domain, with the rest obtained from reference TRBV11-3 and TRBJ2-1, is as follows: EAGVVQSPRYKIIEKKQPVAFWCNPISGHNTLYWYLQNLGQGPELLIRYENEEAVDDSQLPKDRFSAERLKGVDSTLKIQPAELGDSAVYLCASSSNNNEQFFGPGTRLTVL.

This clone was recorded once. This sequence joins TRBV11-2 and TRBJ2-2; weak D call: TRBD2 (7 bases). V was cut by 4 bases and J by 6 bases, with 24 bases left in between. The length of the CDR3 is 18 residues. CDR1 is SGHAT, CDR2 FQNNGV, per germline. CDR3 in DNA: TGTGCCAGCAGCTCCCTGGGGGCGGGAGCCTTATTGGCCGGGGAGCTGTTTTTT. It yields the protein CASSSLGAGALLAGELFF.

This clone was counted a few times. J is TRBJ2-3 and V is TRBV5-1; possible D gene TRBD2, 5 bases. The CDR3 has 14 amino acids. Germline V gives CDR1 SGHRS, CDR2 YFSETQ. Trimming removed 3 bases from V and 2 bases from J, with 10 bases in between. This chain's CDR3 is CASSSDFITDTQYF. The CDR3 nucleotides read TGCGCCAGCAGCTCGGACTTTATCACAGATACGCAGTATTTT.

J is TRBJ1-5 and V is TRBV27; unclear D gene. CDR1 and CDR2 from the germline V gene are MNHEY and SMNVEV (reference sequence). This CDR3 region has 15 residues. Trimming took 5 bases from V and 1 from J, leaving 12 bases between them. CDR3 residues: CASSPVGPSNQPQHF. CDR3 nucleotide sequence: TGTGCCAGCAGTCCCGTCGGGCCAAGCAATCAGCCCCAGCATTTT.

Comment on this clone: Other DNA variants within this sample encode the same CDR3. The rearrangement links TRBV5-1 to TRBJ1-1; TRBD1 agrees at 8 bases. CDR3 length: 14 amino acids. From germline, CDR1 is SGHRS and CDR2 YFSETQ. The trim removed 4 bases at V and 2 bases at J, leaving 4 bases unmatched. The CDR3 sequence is CASSAGTGNTEAFF. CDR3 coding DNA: TGCGCCAGCAGCGCCGGGACAGGTAACACTGAAGCTTTCTTT.

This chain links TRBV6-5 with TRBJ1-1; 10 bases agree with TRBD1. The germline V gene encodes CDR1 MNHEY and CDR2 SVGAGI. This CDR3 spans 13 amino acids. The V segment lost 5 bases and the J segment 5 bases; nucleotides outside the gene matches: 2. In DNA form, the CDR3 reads TGTGCCAGCAGTAGGGGACAGGGGACTGAAGCTTTCTTT. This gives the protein CASSRGQGTEAFF.

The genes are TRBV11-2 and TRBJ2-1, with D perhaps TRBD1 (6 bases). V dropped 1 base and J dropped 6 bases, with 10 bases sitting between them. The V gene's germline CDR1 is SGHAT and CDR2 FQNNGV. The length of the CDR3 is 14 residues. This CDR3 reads CASSLVTGRNEQFF. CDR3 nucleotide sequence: TGTGCCAGCAGCTTAGTCACAGGGCGCAATGAGCAGTTCTTC.

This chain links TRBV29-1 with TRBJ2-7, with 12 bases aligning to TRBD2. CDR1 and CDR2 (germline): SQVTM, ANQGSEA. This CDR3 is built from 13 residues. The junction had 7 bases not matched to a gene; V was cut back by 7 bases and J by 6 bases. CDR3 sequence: CSAWTSGIGEQYF. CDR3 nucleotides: TGCAGCGCCTGGACTAGCGGGATTGGCGAGCAGTACTTC.

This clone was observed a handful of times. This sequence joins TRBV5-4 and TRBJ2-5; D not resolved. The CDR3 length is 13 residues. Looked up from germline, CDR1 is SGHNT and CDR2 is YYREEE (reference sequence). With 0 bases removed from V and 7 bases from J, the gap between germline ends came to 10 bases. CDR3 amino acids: CASSLVVDGTQYF. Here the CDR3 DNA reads TGTGCCAGCAGCTTGGTTGTCGATGGGACCCAGTACTTC.

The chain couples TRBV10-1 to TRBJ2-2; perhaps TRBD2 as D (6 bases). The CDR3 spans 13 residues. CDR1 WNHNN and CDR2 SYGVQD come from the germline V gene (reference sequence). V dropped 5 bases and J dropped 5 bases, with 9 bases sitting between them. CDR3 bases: TGCGCCAGCAGTTCAGGAGGGACCGGGGAGCTGTTTTTT. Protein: CASSSGGTGELFF.

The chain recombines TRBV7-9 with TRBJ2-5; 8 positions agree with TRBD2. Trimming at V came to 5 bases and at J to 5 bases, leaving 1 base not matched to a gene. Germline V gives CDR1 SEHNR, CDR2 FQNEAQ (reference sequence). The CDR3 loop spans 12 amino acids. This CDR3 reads CASSRGGETQYF. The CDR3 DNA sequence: TGTGCCAGCAGCCGCGGGGGGGAGACCCAGTACTTC.

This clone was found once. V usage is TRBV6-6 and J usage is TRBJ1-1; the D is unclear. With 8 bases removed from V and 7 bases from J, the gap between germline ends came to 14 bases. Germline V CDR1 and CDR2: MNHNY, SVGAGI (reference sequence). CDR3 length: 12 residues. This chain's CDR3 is CASARVGSEAFF. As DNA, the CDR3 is TGTGCCAGCGCCCGGGTAGGAAGTGAAGCTTTCTTT.

The CDR3 region has the DNA TGTGCCACCTTAGCAACCCACCGTGCCAGCACAGATACGCAGTATTTT. It encodes CATLATHRASTDTQYF. The gene calls are TRBV15 and TRBJ2-3, with D hard to call. Germline lookup yields CDR1 LNHNV and CDR2 YYDKDF (reference sequence). The ends were cut back, 8 bases at V and 0 bases at J, with 18 bases in the middle. CDR3 size: 16 residues.

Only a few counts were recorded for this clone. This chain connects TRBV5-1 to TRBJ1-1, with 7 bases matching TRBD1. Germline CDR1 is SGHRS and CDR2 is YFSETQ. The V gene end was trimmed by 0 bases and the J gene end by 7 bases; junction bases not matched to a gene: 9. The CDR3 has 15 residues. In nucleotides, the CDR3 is TGCGCCAGCAGCTTGGGGACAGGACCACAACATGAAGCTTTCTTT. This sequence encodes CASSLGTGPQHEAFF.

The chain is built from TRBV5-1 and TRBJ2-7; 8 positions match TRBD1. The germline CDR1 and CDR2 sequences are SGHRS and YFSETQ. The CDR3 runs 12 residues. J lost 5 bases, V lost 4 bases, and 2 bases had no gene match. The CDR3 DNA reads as TGCGCCAGCAGCGGACAGGGCGACGAGCAGTACTTC. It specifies CASSGQGDEQYF.

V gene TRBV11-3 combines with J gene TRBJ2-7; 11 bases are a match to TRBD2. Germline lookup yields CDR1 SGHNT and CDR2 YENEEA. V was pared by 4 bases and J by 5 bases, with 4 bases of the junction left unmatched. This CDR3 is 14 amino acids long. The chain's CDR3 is CASSYGTSGDEQYF. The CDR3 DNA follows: TGTGCCAGCAGCTACGGGACTAGCGGAGACGAGCAGTACTTC.

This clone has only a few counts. The CDR3 protein is CASAKTGNEQYF. CDR3 bases: TGTGCCAGCGCTAAGACAGGGAACGAGCAGTACTTC. This chain connects TRBV2 to TRBJ2-7; TRBD1 matches 7 bases. The CDR3 runs to 12 residues. CDR1 and CDR2 (germline): SNHLY, FYNNEI. V shed 8 bases, J shed 5 bases, and the junction held 6 bases outside the gene matches.

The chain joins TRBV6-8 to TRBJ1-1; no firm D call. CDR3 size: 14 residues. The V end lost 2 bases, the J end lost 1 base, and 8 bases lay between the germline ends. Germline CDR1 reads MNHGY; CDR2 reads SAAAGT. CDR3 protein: CASSYGGGNTEAFF. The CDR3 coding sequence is TGTGCCAGCAGTTACGGAGGAGGGAACACTGAAGCTTTCTTT.

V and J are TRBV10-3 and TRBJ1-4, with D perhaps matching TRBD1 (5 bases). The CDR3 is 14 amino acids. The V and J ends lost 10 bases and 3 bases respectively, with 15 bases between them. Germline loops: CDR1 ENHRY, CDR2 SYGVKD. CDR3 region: CATMKDMSNEKLFF. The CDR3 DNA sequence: TGTGCCACCATGAAGGACATGTCTAATGAAAAACTGTTTTTT.

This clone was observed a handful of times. The CDR3 sequence: CASSLTGLAGVRYF. CDR3 bases: TGCGCCAGCAGCTTGACAGGACTAGCGGGAGTGCGGTACTTC. The V call is TRBV5-1, the J call TRBJ2-7, with 13 positions matching TRBD2. Trimming at V came to 1 base and at J to 12 bases, leaving 7 bases not matched to a gene. The CDR3 sequence is 14 residues long. CDR1 is SGHRS, CDR2 YFSETQ, per germline. The full variable domain, in which reference TRBV5-1 and TRBJ2-7 provide the parts outside the CDR3, is KAGVTQTPRYLIKTRGQQVTLSCSPISGHRSVSWYQQTPGQGLQFLFEYFSETQRNKGNFPGRFSGRQFSNSRSEMNVSTLELGDSALYLCASSLTGLAGVRYFGPGTRLTVT.

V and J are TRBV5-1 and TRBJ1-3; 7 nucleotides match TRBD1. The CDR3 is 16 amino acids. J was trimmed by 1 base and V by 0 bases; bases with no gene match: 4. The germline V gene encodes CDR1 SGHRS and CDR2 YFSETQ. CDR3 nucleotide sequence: TGCGCCAGCAGCTTGGGGAGGGGGCAGTCTGGAAACACCATATATTTT. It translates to CASSLGRGQSGNTIYF.

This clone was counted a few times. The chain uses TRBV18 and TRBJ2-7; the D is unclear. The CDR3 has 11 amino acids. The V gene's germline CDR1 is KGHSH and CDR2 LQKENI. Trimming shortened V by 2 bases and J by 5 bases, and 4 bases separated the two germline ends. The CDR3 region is CASSPSDEQYF. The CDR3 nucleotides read TGTGCCAGCTCACCAAGCGACGAGCAGTACTTC.

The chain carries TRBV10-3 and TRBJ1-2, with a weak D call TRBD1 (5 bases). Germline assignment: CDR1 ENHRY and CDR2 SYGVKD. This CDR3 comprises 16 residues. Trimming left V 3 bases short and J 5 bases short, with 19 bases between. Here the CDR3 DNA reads TGTGCCATCAGTGATCGACAGCAGATCTTATGGTATGGCTACACCTTC. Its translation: CAISDRQQILWYGYTF.

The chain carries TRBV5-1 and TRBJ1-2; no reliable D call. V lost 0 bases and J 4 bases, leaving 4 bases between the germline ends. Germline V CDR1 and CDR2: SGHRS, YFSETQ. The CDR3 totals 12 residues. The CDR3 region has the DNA TGCGCCAGCAGCTTGGACCGCTATGGCTACACCTTC. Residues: CASSLDRYGYTF.

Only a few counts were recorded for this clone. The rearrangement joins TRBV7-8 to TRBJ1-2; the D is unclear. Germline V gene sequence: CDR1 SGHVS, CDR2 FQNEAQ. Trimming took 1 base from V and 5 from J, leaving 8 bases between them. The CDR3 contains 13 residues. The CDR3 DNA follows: TGTGCCAGCAGCTTAGACACCTCTTATGGCTACACCTTC. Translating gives CASSLDTSYGYTF.

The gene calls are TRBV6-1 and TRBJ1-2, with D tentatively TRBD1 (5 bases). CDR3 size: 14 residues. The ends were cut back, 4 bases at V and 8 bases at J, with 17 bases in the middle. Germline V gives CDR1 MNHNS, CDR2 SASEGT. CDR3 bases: TGTGCCAGCAGTGCACAAGGGGACGTGGGAGGCTACACCTTC. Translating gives CASSAQGDVGGYTF.